This TCR beta chain stems from a study of blood T cell repertoires in COVID-19. Study details: Collection of acute and convalescent COVID-19 samples took place in the United States, Italy and Spain. T cells, B-cell-depleted T cells, or PBMCs provided the cDNA or gDNA that served as material.

In the original analysis: Amplification of reference gene primers provided the estimated nucleated cell counts. The data were produced by immunoSEQ multiplex PCR, yet TCRdb's version contains in-frame clones alone and is incomplete. For V, J and clone size, that table is used; D and trimming come from the DNA. The table lists a few hundred thousand clones, approximately 85% of them singletons. This CDR3 is 15 amino acids long. Trimming pared 11 bases from V and 1 base from J, leaving 17 bases between. Germline V gives CDR1 SEHNR, CDR2 FQNEAQ (reference sequence). The specimen sequenced was peripheral blood. The TCR was taken from a man aged 50 or older with active or convalescent COVID-19. The genes are TRBV7-9 and TRBJ1-4, with D perhaps TRBD1 (6 bases). CDR3 bases: TGTGCCCTGGGGGCCGACGGGGAAACTAATGAAAAACTGTTTTTT. As protein: CALGADGETNEKLFF.